The next 18 T cell receptor beta chains were all read from a single sample in a study of regulatory T cells in long-lasting Graves disease. Construction of the TCR beta libraries employed iRepertoire HTBI primers in conjunction with Arm-PCR of CDR3 regions. TCRdb reprocessed the multiplex PCR reads via MiXCR and lists one record per CDR3 protein. Here the sample spans some 430,000 distinct CDR3 sequences, 20% to 25% being singletons. Indicated time point: persistent/refractory GD, antithyroid drugs over 5 years with positive TRAb. RNA isolated from PBMCs was used to make the TCR library. The specimen comprised peripheral blood mononuclear cells (PBMCs), sampled when the disease was refractory, from a patient treated with antithyroid drugs. These receptors were collected from a female donor with Graves disease.

This clonotype occurred many times. The chain is built from TRBV6-1 and TRBJ1-2, with D perhaps matching TRBD1 (5 bases). V gave up 6 bases and J gave up 3 bases, with 14 bases separating them. This CDR3 comprises 14 residues. Per germline, CDR1 MNHNS and CDR2 SASEGT. This chain's CDR3 is CASSPGPGYYGYTF. CDR3 nucleotide sequence: TGTGCCAGCAGCCCGGGGCCAGGGTACTATGGCTACACCTTC.

This clonotype was seen a handful of times. The V gene is TRBV12-3 or TRBV12-4, the J gene TRBJ2-7; 8 bases map to TRBD2. There are 16 residues in the CDR3. V lost 2 bases and J lost 6; bases outside the gene matches: 12. CDR3 amino acids: CASSLTLAEGGSEQYF. CDR3 DNA: TGTGCCAGCAGTTTAACACTAGCGGAGGGGGGTAGCGAGCAGTACTTC.

This clonotype has a single count. J is TRBJ1-1 and V is TRBV7-9; D call uncertain. The CDR3 contains 17 residues. V gave up 5 bases and J gave up 6 bases, with 25 bases separating them. The germline V gene has CDR1 SEHNR and CDR2 FQNEAQ (reference sequence). This chain's CDR3 is CASSQVGQSQAIAEAFF. CDR3 coding DNA: TGTGCCAGCAGCCAAGTAGGGCAGTCCCAAGCCATTGCTGAAGCTTTCTTT.

V gene TRBV4-2 combines with J gene TRBJ1-5, with D unclear. Germline CDR1 and CDR2: LGHNA and YNFKEQ. CDR3 length: 14 amino acids. V lost 8 bases and J 7 bases, leaving 18 bases between the germline ends. The CDR3 loop reads CASPLARLEQPQHF. The CDR3 DNA sequence: TGTGCCAGCCCCCTCGCCCGGCTTGAGCAGCCCCAGCATTTT.

This chain links TRBV29-1 with TRBJ1-1; the D gene is possibly TRBD1 (5 bases). Between the trimmed V and J ends, which lost 8 bases and 3 bases, there was a span of 13 bases. This CDR3 has 12 amino acids. Germline CDR1 and CDR2: SQVTM and ANQGSEA. This CDR3 reads CSSFDSYTEAFF. The CDR3 DNA follows: TGCAGCTCGTTTGACAGCTACACTGAAGCTTTCTTT.

The chain uses TRBV19 and TRBJ2-2; D call uncertain. Between the trimmed V and J ends, which lost 1 base and 3 bases, there was a span of 9 bases. Germline CDR1 reads LNHDA; CDR2 reads SQIVND (reference sequence). The length of the CDR3 is 15 residues. The CDR3 DNA reads TGTGCCAGTAGTATAGGGCACAGCTACACCGGGGAGCTGTTTTTT. Protein product: CASSIGHSYTGELFF.

This clonotype was seen ten or more times. The CDR3: CASSYSDDGVYEQYF. CDR3 nucleotides: TGTGCCAGCAGTTACTCCGACGACGGGGTCTACGAGCAGTACTTC. V usage is TRBV6-5 and J usage is TRBJ2-7; possible D gene TRBD2, 5 bases. V shed 0 bases and J shed 3 bases, with 12 bases lying between them. Per the germline V gene, CDR1 is MNHEY and CDR2 is SVGAGI. CDR3 length: 15 amino acids.

The rearrangement links TRBV4-1 to TRBJ2-3; TRBD2 might be the D (7 bases). The germline gives CDR1 MGHRA, CDR2 YSYEKL. Trimming took off 0 bases at V and 4 bases at J, with 14 bases between the two ends. The CDR3 loop spans 16 amino acids. CDR3 DNA: TGCGCCAGCAGCCAAGAGCTGGCGGGGGCCTCAGATACGCAGTATTTT. Residues: CASSQELAGASDTQYF.

This clonotype was picked up a small number of times. The chain uses TRBV6-1 and TRBJ2-7, with 7 nucleotides matching TRBD1. This CDR3 has 14 amino acids. V gave up 7 bases and J gave up 3 bases; unmatched junction bases: 9. Germline V gene sequence: CDR1 MNHNS, CDR2 SASEGT. DNA for the CDR3: TGTGCCAGCATTTCGGACAGGCACCACTACGAGCAGTACTTC. Translated: CASISDRHHYEQYF.

This clonotype was picked up many times. The V and J genes are TRBV28 and TRBJ2-7; D is perhaps TRBD1 or TRBD2 (5 bases each). CDR3 length: 14 residues. Germline assignment: CDR1 MDHEN and CDR2 SYDVKM. The ends were cut back, 5 bases at V and 3 bases at J, with 14 bases in the middle. The CDR3 sequence: CASSIGTPNYEQYF. CDR3 nucleotide sequence: TGTGCCAGCAGTATCGGGACGCCGAACTACGAGCAGTACTTC.

As concerns this clonotype: The limits of the CDR3 on the DNA are not certain, so only TCRdb's listed CDR3 is given. The chain carries TRBV24-1 and TRBJ2-2; no DNA check was done on the table's D call, TRBD2. Germline lookup yields CDR1 KGHDR and CDR2 SFDVKD. The CDR3 is 16 amino acids long, termini counted. This CDR3 reads CATSDLRGGTPGSCFF.

The rearrangement uses TRBV6-2 or TRBV6-3 and TRBJ2-3; D is undetermined. Trimming shortened V by 0 bases and J by 6 bases, and 7 bases separated the two germline ends. Germline V gene lookup returns CDR1 MNHEY and CDR2 SVGEGT. The CDR3 runs 13 residues. CDR3 in DNA: TGTGCCAGCAGTTACTCGATCATCGATACGCAGTATTTT. As protein: CASSYSIIDTQYF.

This clonotype was recorded many times. DNA of the CDR3: TGTGCCAGCAGTCTAAAGACCGGCTACACCTTC. Encoded protein: CASSLKTGYTF. This sequence joins TRBV12-3 or TRBV12-4 and TRBJ1-2; D gene uncertain. This CDR3 is built from 11 residues. V lost 5 bases to trimming and J lost 8 bases, with 9 bases between them.

The rearrangement links TRBV19 to TRBJ2-2; 7 nucleotides agree with TRBD1. The trim removed 3 bases at V and 1 base at J, leaving 5 bases unmatched. The CDR3 length is 16 residues. Germline-derived CDR1 and CDR2 are LNHDA and SQIVND (reference sequence). CDR3 protein: CASSIRDSMNTGELFF. Written as DNA, the CDR3 is TGTGCCAGTAGTATTCGGGACAGCATGAACACCGGGGAGCTGTTTTTT.

This clonotype showed up many times. The chain carries TRBV12-3 or TRBV12-4 and TRBJ2-7, with 9 bases that match TRBD1. V shed 2 bases, J shed 3 bases, and the junction held 5 bases outside the gene matches. The CDR3 is made up of 15 amino acids. CDR3 DNA sequence: TGTGCCAGCAGTTTACAGGACAGGGGAGTCTACGAGCAGTACTTC. Translation gives CASSLQDRGVYEQYF.

The chain links TRBV20-1 to TRBJ2-4, with 7 positions matching TRBD1. The length of the CDR3 is 14 residues. Germline assignment: CDR1 DFQATT and CDR2 SNEGSKA (reference sequence). After removal of 0 bases from V and 5 bases from J, the junction contained 4 bases not matched to a gene. Here the CDR3 reads CSARDDRAENIQYF. The DNA for the CDR3 is TGCAGTGCTAGAGATGACAGGGCCGAAAACATTCAGTACTTC.

Comment on this clonotype: This may come from a read error, since a much larger clone is one base off. This sequence joins TRBV6-2 or TRBV6-3 and TRBJ1-1, with D unclear. Germline CDR1 and CDR2: MNHEY and SVGEGT. The CDR3 extends over 17 amino acids. Here the CDR3 reads CAGSYAVGSPMNTEAFF. DNA of the CDR3: TGTGCCGGCAGTTACGCTGTTGGCAGCCCTATGAACACTGAAGCTTTCTTT.

Many counts were recorded for this clonotype. This chain uses TRBV28 with TRBJ2-5; 9 bases line up with TRBD1. CDR1 and CDR2 from the germline V gene are MDHEN and SYDVKM. The CDR3 contains 15 residues. The ends lost 7 bases at V and 5 bases at J; junction bases unmatched: 11. The CDR3 protein is CASIPGQGKQETQYF. CDR3 DNA sequence: TGTGCCAGCATCCCGGGACAGGGAAAGCAGGAGACCCAGTACTTC. The complete variable domain, with remaining parts taken from reference TRBV28 and TRBJ2-5, reads DVKVTQSSRYLVKRTGEKVFLECVQDMDHENMFWYRQDPGLGLRLIYFSYDVKMKEKGDIPEGYSVSREKKERFSLILESASTNQTSMYLCASIPGQGKQETQYFGPGTRLLVL.